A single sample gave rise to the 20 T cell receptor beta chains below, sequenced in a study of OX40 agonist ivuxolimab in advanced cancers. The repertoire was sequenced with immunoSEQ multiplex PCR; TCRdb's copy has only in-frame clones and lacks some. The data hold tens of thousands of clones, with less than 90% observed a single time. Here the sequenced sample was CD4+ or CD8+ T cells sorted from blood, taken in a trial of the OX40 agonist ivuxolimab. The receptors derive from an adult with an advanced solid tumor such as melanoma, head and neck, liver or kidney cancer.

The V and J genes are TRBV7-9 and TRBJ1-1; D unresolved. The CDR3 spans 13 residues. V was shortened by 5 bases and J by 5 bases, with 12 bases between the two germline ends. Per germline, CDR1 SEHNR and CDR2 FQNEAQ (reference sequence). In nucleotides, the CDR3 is TGTGCCAGCAGCCTAGGGCCGGAGACTGAAGCTTTCTTT. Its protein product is CASSLGPETEAFF. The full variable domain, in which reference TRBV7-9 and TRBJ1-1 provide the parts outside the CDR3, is DTGVSQNPRHKITKRGQNVTFRCDPISEHNRLYWYRQTLGQGPEFLTYFQNEAQLEKSRLLSDRFSAERPKGSFSTLEIQRTEQGDSAMYLCASSLGPETEAFFGQGTRLTVV.

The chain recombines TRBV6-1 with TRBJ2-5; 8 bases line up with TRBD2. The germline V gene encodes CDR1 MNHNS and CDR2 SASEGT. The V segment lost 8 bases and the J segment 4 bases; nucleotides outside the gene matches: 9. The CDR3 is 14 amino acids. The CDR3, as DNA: TGTGCCAGCGCGATAACTAGCGGAGGAGAGACCCAGTACTTC. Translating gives CASAITSGGETQYF.

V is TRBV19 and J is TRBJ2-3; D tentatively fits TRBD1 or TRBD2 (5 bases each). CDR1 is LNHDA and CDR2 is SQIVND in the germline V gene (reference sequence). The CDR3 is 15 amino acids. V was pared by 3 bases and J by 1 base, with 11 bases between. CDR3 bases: TGTGCCAGTAGTATGGGTCAGGGAGGCACAGATACGCAGTATTTT. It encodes CASSMGQGGTDTQYF.

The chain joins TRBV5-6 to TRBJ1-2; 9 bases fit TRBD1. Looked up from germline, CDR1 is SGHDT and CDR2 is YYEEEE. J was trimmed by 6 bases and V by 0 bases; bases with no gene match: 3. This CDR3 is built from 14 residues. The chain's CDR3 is CASSLVRTGDGYTF. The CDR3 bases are TGTGCCAGCAGCTTGGTCAGGACAGGGGATGGCTACACCTTC.

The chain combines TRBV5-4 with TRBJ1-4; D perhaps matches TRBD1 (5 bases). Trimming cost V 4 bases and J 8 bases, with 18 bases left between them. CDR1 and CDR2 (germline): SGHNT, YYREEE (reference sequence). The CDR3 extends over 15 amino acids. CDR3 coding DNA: TGTGCCAGCAGCCTACGAGGGACCGCGAAGGAAAAACTGTTTTTT. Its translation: CASSLRGTAKEKLFF.

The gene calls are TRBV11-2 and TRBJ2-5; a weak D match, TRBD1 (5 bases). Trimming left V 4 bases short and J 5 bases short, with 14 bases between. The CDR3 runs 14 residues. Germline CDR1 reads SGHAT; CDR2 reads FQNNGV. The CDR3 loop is CASSSVAGLETQYF. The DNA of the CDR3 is TGTGCCAGCAGCTCAGTGGCAGGGCTGGAGACCCAGTACTTC.

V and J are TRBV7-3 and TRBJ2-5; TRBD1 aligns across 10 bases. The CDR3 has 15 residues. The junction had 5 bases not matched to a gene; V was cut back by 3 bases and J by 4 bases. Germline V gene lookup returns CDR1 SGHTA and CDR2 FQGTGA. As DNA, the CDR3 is TGTGCCAGCAGCTTGAGACAGGGGGCTCGAGAGACCCAGTACTTC. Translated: CASSLRQGARETQYF. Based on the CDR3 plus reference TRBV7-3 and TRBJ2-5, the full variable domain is GAGVSQTPSNKVTEKGKYVELRCDPISGHTALYWYRQSLGQGPEFLIYFQGTGAADDSGLPNDRFFAVRPEGSVSTLKIQRTERGDSAVYLCASSLRQGARETQYFGPGTRLLVL.

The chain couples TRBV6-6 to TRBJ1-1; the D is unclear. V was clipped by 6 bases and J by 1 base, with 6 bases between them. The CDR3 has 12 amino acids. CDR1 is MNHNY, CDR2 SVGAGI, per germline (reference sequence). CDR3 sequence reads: CASRQQNTEAFF. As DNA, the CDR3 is TGTGCCAGCAGGCAACAGAACACTGAAGCTTTCTTT.

The CDR3 is CASMRGNTGELFF. The DNA for the CDR3 is TGTGCCAGCATGAGGGGGAACACCGGGGAGCTGTTTTTT. The chain has TRBV2 and TRBJ2-2; D is perhaps TRBD1 or TRBD2 (5 bases each). Germline V gene sequence: CDR1 SNHLY, CDR2 FYNNEI. This CDR3 has 13 amino acids. Trimming left V 7 bases short and J 1 base short, with 7 bases between.

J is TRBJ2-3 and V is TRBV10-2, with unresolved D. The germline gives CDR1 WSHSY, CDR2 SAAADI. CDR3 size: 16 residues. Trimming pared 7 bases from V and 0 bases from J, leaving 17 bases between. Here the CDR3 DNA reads TGCGCCAGCACTCAACCGGGCCTCGTGAGCACAGATACGCAGTATTTT. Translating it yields CASTQPGLVSTDTQYF.

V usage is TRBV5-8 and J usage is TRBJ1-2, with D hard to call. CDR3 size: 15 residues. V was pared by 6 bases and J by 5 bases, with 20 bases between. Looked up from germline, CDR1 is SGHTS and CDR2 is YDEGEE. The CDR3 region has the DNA TGTGCCAGCACTCCCCCGGCACCGCGTATTTATGGCTACACCTTC. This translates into CASTPPAPRIYGYTF.

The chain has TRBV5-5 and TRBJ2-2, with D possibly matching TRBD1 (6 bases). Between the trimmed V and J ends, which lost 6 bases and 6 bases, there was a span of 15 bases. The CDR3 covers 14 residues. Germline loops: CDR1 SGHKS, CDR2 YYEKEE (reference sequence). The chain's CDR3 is CASTLRQVPGELFF. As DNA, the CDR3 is TGTGCCAGCACCCTAAGACAGGTCCCCGGGGAGCTGTTTTTT.

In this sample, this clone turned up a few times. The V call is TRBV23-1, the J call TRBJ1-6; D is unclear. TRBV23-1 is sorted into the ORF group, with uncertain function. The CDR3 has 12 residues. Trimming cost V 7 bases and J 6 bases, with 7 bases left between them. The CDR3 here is CASNGVNSPLHF. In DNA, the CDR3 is TGCGCCAGCAACGGGGTTAATTCACCCCTCCACTTT.

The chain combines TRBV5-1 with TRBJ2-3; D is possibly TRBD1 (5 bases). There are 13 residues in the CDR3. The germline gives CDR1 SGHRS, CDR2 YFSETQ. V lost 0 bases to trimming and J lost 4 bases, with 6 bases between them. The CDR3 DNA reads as TGCGCCAGCAGCTTGGAGGGGTCAGATACGCAGTATTTT. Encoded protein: CASSLEGSDTQYF.

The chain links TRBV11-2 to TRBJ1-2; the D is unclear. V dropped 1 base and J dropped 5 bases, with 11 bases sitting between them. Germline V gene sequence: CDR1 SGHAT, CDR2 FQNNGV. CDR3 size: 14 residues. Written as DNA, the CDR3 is TGTGCCAGCAGCTTAGGCCAGGACCTGTATGGCTACACCTTC. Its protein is CASSLGQDLYGYTF.

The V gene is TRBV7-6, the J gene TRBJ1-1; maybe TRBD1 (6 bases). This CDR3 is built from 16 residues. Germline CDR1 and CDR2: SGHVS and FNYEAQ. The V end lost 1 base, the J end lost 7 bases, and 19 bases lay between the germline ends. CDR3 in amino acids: CASSLGSGPEQGEAFF. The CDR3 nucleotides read TGTGCCAGCAGCTTAGGGTCAGGGCCTGAACAGGGTGAAGCTTTCTTT. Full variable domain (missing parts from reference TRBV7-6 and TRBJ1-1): GAGVSQSPRYKVTKRGQDVALRCDPISGHVSLYWYRQALGQGPEFLTYFNYEAQQDKSGLPNDRFSAERPEGSISTLTIQRTEQRDSAMYRCASSLGSGPEQGEAFFGQGTRLTVV.

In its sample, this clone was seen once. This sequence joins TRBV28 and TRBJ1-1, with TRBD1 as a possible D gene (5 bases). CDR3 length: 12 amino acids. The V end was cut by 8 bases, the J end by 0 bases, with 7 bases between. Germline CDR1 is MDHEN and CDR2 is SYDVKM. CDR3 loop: CASGTVNTEAFF. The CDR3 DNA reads TGTGCCAGCGGGACGGTGAACACTGAAGCTTTCTTT.

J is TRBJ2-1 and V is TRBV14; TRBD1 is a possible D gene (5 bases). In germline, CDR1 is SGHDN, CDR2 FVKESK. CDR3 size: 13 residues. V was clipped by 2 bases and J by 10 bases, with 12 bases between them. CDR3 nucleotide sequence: TGTGCCAGCAGCCAAAATGTTAGGGGCGAGCAGTTCTTC. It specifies CASSQNVRGEQFF.

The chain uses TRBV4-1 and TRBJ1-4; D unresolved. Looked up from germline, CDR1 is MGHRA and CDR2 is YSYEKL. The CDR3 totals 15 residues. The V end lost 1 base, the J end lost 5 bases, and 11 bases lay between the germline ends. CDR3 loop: CASSQGRASNEKLFF. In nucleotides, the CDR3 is TGCGCCAGCAGCCAAGGTAGGGCCTCCAATGAAAAACTGTTTTTT.

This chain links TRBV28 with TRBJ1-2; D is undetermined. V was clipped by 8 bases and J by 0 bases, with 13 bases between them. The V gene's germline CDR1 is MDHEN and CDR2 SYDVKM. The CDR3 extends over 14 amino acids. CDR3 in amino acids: CASGLQSANYGYTF. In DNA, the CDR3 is TGTGCCAGCGGCCTACAGTCAGCTAACTATGGCTACACCTTC.